This passage covers 25 T cell receptor beta chains from one sample sequenced in a study of long-term antiretroviral therapy in people with HIV. Assay version v3.0 of immunoSEQ was used, and it was run at survey level. Here immunoSEQ multiplex PCR was the method, and the copy in TCRdb shows in-frame clones only, minus some. The sample lists 40,000 to 45,000 clones, 90% to 95% occurring once. Sample: unsorted PBMCs, taken 3.7 years after starting antiretroviral therapy. These receptors all stem from a woman in her forties or fifties with HIV.

V is TRBV29-1 and J is TRBJ1-3, with D perhaps matching TRBD1 (5 bases). Trimming left V 7 bases short and J 0 bases short, with 13 bases between. This CDR3 contains 14 residues. CDR1 is SQVTM and CDR2 is ANQGSEA in the germline V gene. The CDR3 here is CSARVPDSGNTIYF. DNA for the CDR3: TGCAGCGCCAGGGTTCCCGACTCTGGAAACACCATATATTTT.

This chain uses TRBV6-1 with TRBJ1-1; no clear D gene. The CDR3 contains 15 residues. Trimming cost V 6 bases and J 1 base, with 15 bases left between them. From germline, CDR1 is MNHNS and CDR2 SASEGT. The CDR3 protein is CASRIGGGGNTEAFF. The CDR3 DNA follows: TGTGCCAGCAGAATCGGAGGAGGAGGGAACACTGAAGCTTTCTTT.

This chain connects TRBV27 to TRBJ1-1; D is perhaps TRBD1 (6 bases). This CDR3 has 16 residues. V was shortened by 4 bases and J by 4 bases, with 19 bases between the two germline ends. Germline V gene sequence: CDR1 MNHEY, CDR2 SMNVEV (reference sequence). The CDR3 protein is CASSSNLRGEGTEAFF. The CDR3, as DNA: TGTGCCAGCAGTTCGAACCTCAGGGGCGAGGGCACTGAAGCTTTCTTT.

This clone was seen a handful of times. This chain connects TRBV6-6 to TRBJ1-5; D remains unclear. The CDR3 runs to 10 residues. Trimming removed 7 bases at V and 6 bases at J, with 4 bases between. CDR1 and CDR2 (germline): MNHNY, SVGAGI (reference sequence). CDR3 sequence: CASNVQPQHF. The CDR3 DNA follows: TGTGCCAGCAATGTTCAGCCCCAGCATTTT.

The count of this clone is one. This sequence joins TRBV4-3 and TRBJ1-2; weak D call: TRBD1 (5 bases). Germline assignment: CDR1 LGHNA and CDR2 YSLEER. This CDR3 has 15 residues. Trimming took 1 base from V and 4 from J, leaving 13 bases between them. CDR3 loop: CASSQATPGTYGYTF. CDR3 DNA: TGCGCCAGCAGCCAAGCGACTCCAGGGACCTATGGCTACACCTTC.

The rearrangement links TRBV6-1 to TRBJ1-5; possibly TRBD1 for D (5 bases). CDR1 is MNHNS and CDR2 is SASEGT in the germline V gene. The CDR3 has 14 residues. With 6 bases removed from V and 1 base from J, the gap between germline ends came to 10 bases. CDR3 region: CASRKRDSNQPQHF. DNA for the CDR3: TGTGCCAGCAGAAAGAGGGACAGCAATCAGCCCCAGCATTTT.

The rearrangement joins TRBV7-2 to TRBJ2-3, with 8 positions matching TRBD2. The CDR3 has 17 amino acids. V lost 5 bases to trimming and J lost 0 bases; unmatched junction nucleotides: 10. From germline, CDR1 is SGHTA and CDR2 FQGNSA. CDR3: CASSPRPGLESTDTQYF. In DNA, the CDR3 is TGTGCCAGCAGCCCTCGACCGGGACTAGAAAGCACAGATACGCAGTATTTT. Full variable domain (outside the CDR3, taken from reference TRBV7-2 and TRBJ2-3): GAGVSQSPSNKVTEKGKDVELRCDPISGHTALYWYRQSLGQGLEFLIYFQGNSAPDKSGLPSDRFSAERTGGSVSTLTIQRTQQEDSAVYLCASSPRPGLESTDTQYFGPGTRLTVL.

The chain joins TRBV7-3 to TRBJ2-5, with 7 nucleotides matching TRBD2. The CDR3 consists of 13 residues. V dropped 8 bases and J dropped 0; count of bases not matched to a gene: 3. Germline V lookup: CDR1 SGHTA, CDR2 FQGTGA. CDR3 sequence (DNA): TGTGCCAGCTCTCGGGGGGACCAAGAGACCCAGTACTTC. It codes for CASSRGDQETQYF.

The chain couples TRBV5-1 to TRBJ2-7; TRBD1 agrees at 7 bases. After removal of 3 bases from V and 1 base from J, the junction contained 10 bases not matched to a gene. The CDR3 has 16 residues. The germline CDR1 and CDR2 sequences are SGHRS and YFSETQ. This chain's CDR3 is CASSWGPGTVSYEQYF. CDR3 bases: TGCGCCAGCAGCTGGGGACCCGGGACAGTATCCTACGAGCAGTACTTC.

The rearrangement joins TRBV6-1 to TRBJ1-2; D unresolved. Germline CDR1 reads MNHNS; CDR2 reads SASEGT. The V end was cut by 1 base, the J end by 8 bases, with 11 bases between. This CDR3 comprises 13 residues. The CDR3 region is CASSEERDLGYTF. CDR3 DNA: TGTGCCAGCAGTGAAGAGAGAGATTTAGGCTACACCTTC.

The rearrangement uses TRBV5-1 and TRBJ1-1; no reliable D call. Deletions cut 1 base from V and 2 bases from J, with 9 bases between. CDR1 is SGHRS and CDR2 is YFSETQ in the germline V gene. The CDR3 contains 14 residues. The CDR3 region is CASSLSGLNTEAFF. CDR3 bases: TGCGCCAGCAGCTTGTCAGGCCTAAACACTGAAGCTTTCTTT.

This rearrangement joins TRBV2 to TRBJ2-3; D not certain. V lost 1 base, J lost 2 bases, and 7 bases lay in between. CDR3 length: 14 residues. Germline V gene data show CDR1 as SNHLY and CDR2 as FYNNEI. The CDR3 sequence: CASSEEGFTDTQYF. The CDR3, as DNA: TGTGCCAGCAGTGAAGAGGGATTCACAGATACGCAGTATTTT.

The chain uses TRBV5-4 and TRBJ1-1, with D unclear. V lost 1 base and J lost 1, with 8 bases in between. CDR1 and CDR2 (germline): SGHNT, YYREEE (reference sequence). The CDR3 consists of 14 residues. The CDR3 region is CASSLSVGNTEAFF. CDR3 nucleotides: TGTGCCAGCAGCTTGTCGGTGGGGAACACTGAAGCTTTCTTT.

This chain connects TRBV2 to TRBJ1-2; D not certain. The CDR3 is 11 amino acids. From germline, CDR1 is SNHLY and CDR2 FYNNEI. The V end was cut by 8 bases, the J end by 7 bases, with 11 bases between. This chain's CDR3 is CASVAVFGYTF. The CDR3 DNA reads as TGTGCCAGCGTGGCAGTTTTTGGCTACACCTTC.

The rearrangement joins TRBV21-1 to TRBJ2-3; the table's D call of TRBD2 was not tested on the DNA. TRBV21-1 constitutes a pseudogene. The CDR3 has 17 residues. CDR3 sequence reads: CASNHFGEVVDTDTQYF. For the CDR3, the DNA is TGTGCCAGCAATCACTTCGGGGAGGTGGTCGACACAGATACGCAGTATTTT.

This rearrangement joins TRBV10-1 to TRBJ1-3; D remains ambiguous. The CDR3 has 15 residues. Germline lookup yields CDR1 WNHNN and CDR2 SYGVQD (reference sequence). Trimming shortened V by 4 bases and J by 0 bases, and 10 bases separated the two germline ends. The DNA for the CDR3 is TGCGCCAGCAGTGGGTCAAGAAGCTCTGGAAACACCATATATTTT. It specifies CASSGSRSSGNTIYF.

CDR3 in DNA: TGTGCCAGCAGCTTAGCCGGATTGTCGGTCAATGAGCAGTTCTTC. Translating it yields CASSLAGLSVNEQFF. The V call is TRBV7-2, the J call TRBJ2-1; D gene ambiguous. Germline CDR1 is SGHTA and CDR2 is FQGNSA. The CDR3 totals 15 residues. Between the trimmed V and J ends, which lost 0 bases and 6 bases, there was a span of 12 bases. Variable domain in full (rest from reference TRBV7-2 and TRBJ2-1): GAGVSQSPSNKVTEKGKDVELRCDPISGHTALYWYRQSLGQGLEFLIYFQGNSAPDKSGLPSDRFSAERTGGSVSTLTIQRTQQEDSAVYLCASSLAGLSVNEQFFGPGTRLTVL.

The gene calls are TRBV29-1 and TRBJ2-3, with 7 bases fitting TRBD1. Germline CDR1 and CDR2: SQVTM and ANQGSEA. With 7 bases clipped from V and 2 bases from J, the junction kept 9 bases outside the gene matches. This CDR3 contains 14 residues. This CDR3 reads CSAPGTVFTDTQYF. DNA for the CDR3: TGCAGCGCGCCCGGGACAGTTTTCACAGATACGCAGTATTTT.

Only one count was recorded for this clone. The chain has TRBV5-1 and TRBJ1-4, with 7 bases lining up with TRBD1. In germline, CDR1 is SGHRS, CDR2 YFSETQ. V shed 7 bases, J shed 5 bases, and the junction held 8 bases outside the gene matches. There are 14 residues in the CDR3. The DNA for the CDR3 is TGCGCCAGCTCCACAGGGGTACAGAATGAAAAACTGTTTTTT. Encoded protein: CASSTGVQNEKLFF.

The chain combines TRBV6-5 with TRBJ1-6; D not certain. This CDR3 is 16 amino acids long. The V end was cut by 2 bases, the J end by 0 bases, with 8 bases between. Germline V CDR1 and CDR2: MNHEY, SVGAGI. The DNA of the CDR3 is TGTGCCAGCAGTTACGGGTCCAGCTCCTATAATTCACCCCTCCACTTT. This gives the protein CASSYGSSSYNSPLHF.

The chain links TRBV10-3 to TRBJ1-1, with D perhaps matching TRBD1 (6 bases). Trimming cost V 5 bases and J 5 bases, with 18 bases left between them. The CDR3 spans 15 residues. Germline loops: CDR1 ENHRY, CDR2 SYGVKD. In DNA, the CDR3 is TGTGCCATCAGTCGTGAAGGGGGATTTGGTACTGAAGCTTTCTTT. Amino acids: CAISREGGFGTEAFF.

The J gene is TRBJ2-7, the V gene TRBV27; 10 bases line up with TRBD1. CDR1 MNHEY and CDR2 SMNVEV come from the germline V gene (reference sequence). With 2 bases clipped from V and 4 bases from J, the junction kept 5 bases outside the gene matches. This CDR3 spans 15 amino acids. As DNA, the CDR3 is TGTGCCAGCAGTTTAAGGGACAGGGGCTTGTACGAGCAGTACTTC. Encoded protein: CASSLRDRGLYEQYF.

V and J are TRBV4-1 and TRBJ2-7; TRBD1 agrees at 7 bases. Looked up from germline, CDR1 is MGHRA and CDR2 is YSYEKL. CDR3 size: 18 residues. The junction had 15 bases not matched to a gene; V was cut back by 0 bases and J by 4 bases. The CDR3 coding sequence is TGCGCCAGCAGCCAAGAGCCCCCGACGACAGGGCTCGGGTACGAGCAGTACTTC. Protein product: CASSQEPPTTGLGYEQYF.

The V gene is TRBV4-1, the J gene TRBJ1-1; D is undetermined. Trimming left V 3 bases short and J 1 base short, with 9 bases between. The CDR3 runs to 14 residues. Germline assignment: CDR1 MGHRA and CDR2 YSYEKL. The CDR3 loop reads CASSHPGQNTEAFF. CDR3 in DNA: TGCGCCAGCAGCCACCCGGGCCAGAACACTGAAGCTTTCTTT.

The V call is TRBV6-1, the J call TRBJ2-4, with D maybe TRBD2 (6 bases). The CDR3 is 14 residues long. Per the germline V gene, CDR1 is MNHNS and CDR2 is SASEGT. Trimming took 4 bases from V and 1 from J, leaving 8 bases between them. For the CDR3, the DNA is TGTGCCAGCAGTGCGGGGGAGGCCAAAAACATTCAGTACTTC. This sequence encodes CASSAGEAKNIQYF.